Sequencing of this T cell receptor (beta chain) was carried out in a study of T-cell memory formation after mild COVID-19. Whole-study results and caveats: Later expanders leaned CD4+, whereas clones that contracted between day 15 and 85 were balanced CD4/CD8.

The 5'RACE method, run with constant-segment primers, produced TCR alpha and TCR beta cDNA libraries (carrying sample barcodes and UMIs). One entry per CDR3 protein results from TCRdb running MiXCR on the 5' RACE reads. The sample lists 150,000 to 200,000 distinct CDR3 sequences, approximately 15% occurring once. Details on this clonotype: Its antigen remains unidentified.

The germline V gene has CDR1 MNHEY and CDR2 SMNVEV (reference sequence). Trimming cost V 4 bases and J 0 bases, with 19 bases left between them. CDR3 length: 17 residues. This TCR derives from an adult woman who had mild COVID-19 (a few samples of this study predate the infection). Cell type and time point are not known. V usage is TRBV27 and J usage is TRBJ2-7, with D possibly TRBD1 on 6 matching bases. The sequencing input was PBMCs or a T cell subset sorted from them (not recorded which). DNA for the CDR3: TGTGCCAGCAGTTACACGATCCGGGACACGAGCTCCTACGAGCAGTACTTC. Encoded protein: CASSYTIRDTSSYEQYF.